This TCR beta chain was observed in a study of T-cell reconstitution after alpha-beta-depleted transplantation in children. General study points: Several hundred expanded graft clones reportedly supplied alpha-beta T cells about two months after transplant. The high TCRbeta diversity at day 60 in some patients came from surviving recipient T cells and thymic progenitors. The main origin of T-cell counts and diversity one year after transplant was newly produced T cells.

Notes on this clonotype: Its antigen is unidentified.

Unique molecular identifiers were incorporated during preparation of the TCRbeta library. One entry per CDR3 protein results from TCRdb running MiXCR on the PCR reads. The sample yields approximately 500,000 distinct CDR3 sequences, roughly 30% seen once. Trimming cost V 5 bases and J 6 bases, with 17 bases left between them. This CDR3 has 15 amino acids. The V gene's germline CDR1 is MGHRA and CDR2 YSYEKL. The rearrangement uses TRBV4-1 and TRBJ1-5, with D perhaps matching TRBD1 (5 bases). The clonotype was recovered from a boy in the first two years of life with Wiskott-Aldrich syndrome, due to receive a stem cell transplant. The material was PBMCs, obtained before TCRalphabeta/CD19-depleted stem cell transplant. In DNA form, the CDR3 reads TGCGCCAGCAGCTTGGACGGGGCGCAAGGTCAGCCCCAGCATTTT. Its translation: CASSLDGAQGQPQHF.